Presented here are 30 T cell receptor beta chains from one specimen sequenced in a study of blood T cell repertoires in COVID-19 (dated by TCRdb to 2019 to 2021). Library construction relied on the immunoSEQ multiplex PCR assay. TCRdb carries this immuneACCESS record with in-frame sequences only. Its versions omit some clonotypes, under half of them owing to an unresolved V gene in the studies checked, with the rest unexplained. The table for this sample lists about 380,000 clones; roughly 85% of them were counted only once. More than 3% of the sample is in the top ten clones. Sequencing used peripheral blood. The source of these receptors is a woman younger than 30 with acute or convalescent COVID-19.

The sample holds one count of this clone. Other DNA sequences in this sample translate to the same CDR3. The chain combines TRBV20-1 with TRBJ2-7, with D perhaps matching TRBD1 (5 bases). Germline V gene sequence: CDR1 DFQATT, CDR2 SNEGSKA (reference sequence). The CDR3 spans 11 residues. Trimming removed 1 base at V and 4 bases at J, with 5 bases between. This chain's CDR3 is CSARAGYEQYF. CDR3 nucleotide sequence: TGCAGTGCTAGAGCAGGGTACGAGCAGTACTTC.

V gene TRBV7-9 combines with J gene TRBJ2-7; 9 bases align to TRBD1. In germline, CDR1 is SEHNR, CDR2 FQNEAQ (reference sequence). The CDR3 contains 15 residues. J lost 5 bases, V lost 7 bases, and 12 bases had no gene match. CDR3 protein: CASIHIPGQGNEQYF. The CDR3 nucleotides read TGTGCCAGCATTCACATTCCGGGACAGGGTAACGAGCAGTACTTC.

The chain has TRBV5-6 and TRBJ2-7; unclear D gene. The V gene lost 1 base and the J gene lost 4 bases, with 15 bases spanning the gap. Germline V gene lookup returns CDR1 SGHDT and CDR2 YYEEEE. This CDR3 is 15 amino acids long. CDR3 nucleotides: TGTGCCAGCAGCTTGTCTGGCTCTTTTTCGTACGAGCAGTACTTC. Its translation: CASSLSGSFSYEQYF.

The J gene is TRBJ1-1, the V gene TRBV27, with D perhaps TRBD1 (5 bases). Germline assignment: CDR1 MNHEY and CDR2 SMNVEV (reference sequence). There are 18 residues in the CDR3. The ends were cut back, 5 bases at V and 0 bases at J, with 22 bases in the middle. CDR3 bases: TGTGCCAGCAGTAGGTTCGGTGGGCAGGGTAATTTGAACACTGAAGCTTTCTTT. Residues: CASSRFGGQGNLNTEAFF.

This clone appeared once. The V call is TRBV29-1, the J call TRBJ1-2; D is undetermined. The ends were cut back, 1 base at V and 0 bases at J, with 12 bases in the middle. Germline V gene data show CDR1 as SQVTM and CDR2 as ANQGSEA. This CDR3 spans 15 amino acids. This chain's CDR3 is CSVEAAGSANYGYTF. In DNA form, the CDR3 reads TGCAGCGTTGAAGCCGCAGGTTCGGCTAACTATGGCTACACCTTC.

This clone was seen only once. CDR3 in amino acids: CASSLGGPRLGPYEQYF. The CDR3 coding sequence is TGTGCCAGCAGCTTGGGGGGCCCCCGTCTGGGCCCCTACGAGCAGTACTTC. The chain recombines TRBV5-6 with TRBJ2-7, with a tentative D call TRBD1 (5 bases). CDR1 is SGHDT and CDR2 is YYEEEE in the germline V gene. The V end lost 0 bases, the J end lost 2 bases, and 18 bases lay between the germline ends. The length of the CDR3 is 17 residues. Full variable domain (remainder filled in from reference TRBV5-6 and TRBJ2-7): DAGVTQSPTHLIKTRGQQVTLRCSPKSGHDTVSWYQQALGQGPQFIFQYYEEEERQRGNFPDRFSGHQFPNYSSELNVNALLLGDSALYLCASSLGGPRLGPYEQYFGPGTRLTVT.

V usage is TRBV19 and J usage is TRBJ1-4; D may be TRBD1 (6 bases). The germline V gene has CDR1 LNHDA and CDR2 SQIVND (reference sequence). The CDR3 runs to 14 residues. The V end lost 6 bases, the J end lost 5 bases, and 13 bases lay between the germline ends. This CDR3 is CASSPGTLNEKLFF. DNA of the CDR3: TGTGCCAGTAGCCCCGGGACATTAAATGAAAAACTGTTTTTT.

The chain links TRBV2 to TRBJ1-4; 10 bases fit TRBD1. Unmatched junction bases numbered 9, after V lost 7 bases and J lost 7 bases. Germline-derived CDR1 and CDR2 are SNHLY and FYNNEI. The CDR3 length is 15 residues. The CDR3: CASTRGGTGAEKLFF. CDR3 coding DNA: TGTGCCAGCACCAGAGGGGGGACAGGGGCTGAAAAACTGTTTTTT.

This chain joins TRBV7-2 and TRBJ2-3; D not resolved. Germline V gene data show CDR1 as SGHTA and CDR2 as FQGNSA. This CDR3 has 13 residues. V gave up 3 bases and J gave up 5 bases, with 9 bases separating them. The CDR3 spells CASSFRFRDTQYF. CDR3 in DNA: TGTGCCAGCAGCTTCCGGTTTAGAGATACGCAGTATTTT.

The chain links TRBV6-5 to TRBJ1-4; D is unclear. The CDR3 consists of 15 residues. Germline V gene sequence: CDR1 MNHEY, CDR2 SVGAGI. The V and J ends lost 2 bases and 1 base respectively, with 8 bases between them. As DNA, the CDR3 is TGTGCCAGCAGTTACGGACGGGGAACTAATGAAAAACTGTTTTTT. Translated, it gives CASSYGRGTNEKLFF.

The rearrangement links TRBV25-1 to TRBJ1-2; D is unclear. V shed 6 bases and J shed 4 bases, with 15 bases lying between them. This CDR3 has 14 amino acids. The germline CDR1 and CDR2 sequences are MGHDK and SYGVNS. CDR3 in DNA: TGTGCCAGCAGCCTCGGAGAAGTGACCTATGGCTACACCTTC. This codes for CASSLGEVTYGYTF.

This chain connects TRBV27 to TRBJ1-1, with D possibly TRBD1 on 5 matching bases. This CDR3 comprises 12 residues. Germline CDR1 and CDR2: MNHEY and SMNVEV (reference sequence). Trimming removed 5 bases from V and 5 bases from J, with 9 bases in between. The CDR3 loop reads CASSLQGTEAFF. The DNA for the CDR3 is TGTGCCAGCAGTCTGCAGGGTACTGAAGCTTTCTTT.

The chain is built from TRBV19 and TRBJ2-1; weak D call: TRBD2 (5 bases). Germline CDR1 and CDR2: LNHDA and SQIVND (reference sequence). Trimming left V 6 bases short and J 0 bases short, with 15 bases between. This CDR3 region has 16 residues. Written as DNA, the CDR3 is TGTGCCAGTAGACACTCCCGGGGTAGCTCCTACAATGAGCAGTTCTTC. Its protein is CASRHSRGSSYNEQFF.

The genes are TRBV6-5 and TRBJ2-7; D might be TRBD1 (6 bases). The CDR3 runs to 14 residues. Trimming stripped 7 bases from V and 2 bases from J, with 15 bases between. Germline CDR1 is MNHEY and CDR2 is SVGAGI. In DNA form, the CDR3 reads TGTGCCAGCACGGTACATGGGACAACCTACGAGCAGTACTTC. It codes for CASTVHGTTYEQYF.

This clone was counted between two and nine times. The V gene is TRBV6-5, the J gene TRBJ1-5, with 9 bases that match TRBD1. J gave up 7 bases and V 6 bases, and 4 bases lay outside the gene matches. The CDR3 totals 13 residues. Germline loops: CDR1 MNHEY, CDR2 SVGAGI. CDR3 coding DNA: TGTGCCAGCAGCCTGACAGGGGGACAGCCCCAGCATTTT. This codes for CASSLTGGQPQHF.

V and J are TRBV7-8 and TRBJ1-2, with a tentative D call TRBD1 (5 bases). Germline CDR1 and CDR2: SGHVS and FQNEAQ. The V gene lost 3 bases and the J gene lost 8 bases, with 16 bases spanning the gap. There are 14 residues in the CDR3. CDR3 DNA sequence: TGTGCCAGCAGCTTCGCCGGGACTCTCTCAGGCTACACCTTC. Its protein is CASSFAGTLSGYTF. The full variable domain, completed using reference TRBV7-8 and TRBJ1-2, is GAGVSQSPRYKVAKRGQDVALRCDPISGHVSLFWYQQALGQGPEFLTYFQNEAQLDKSGLPSDRFFAERPEGSVSTLKIQRTQQEDSAVYLCASSFAGTLSGYTFGSGTRLTVV.

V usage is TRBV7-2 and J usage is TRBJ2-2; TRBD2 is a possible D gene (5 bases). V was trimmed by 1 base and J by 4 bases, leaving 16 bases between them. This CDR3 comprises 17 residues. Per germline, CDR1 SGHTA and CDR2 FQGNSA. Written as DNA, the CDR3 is TGTGCCAGCAGCTTAGGAGGGCTCGCTTTGCGCACCGGGGAGCTGTTTTTT. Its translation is CASSLGGLALRTGELFF.

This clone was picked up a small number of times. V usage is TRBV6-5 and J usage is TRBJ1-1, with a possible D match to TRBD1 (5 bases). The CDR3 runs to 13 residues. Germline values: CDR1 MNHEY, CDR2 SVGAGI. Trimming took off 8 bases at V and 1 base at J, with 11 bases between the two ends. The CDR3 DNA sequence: TGTGCCAGCGAGGTCAGGGAGAACACTGAAGCTTTCTTT. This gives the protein CASEVRENTEAFF.

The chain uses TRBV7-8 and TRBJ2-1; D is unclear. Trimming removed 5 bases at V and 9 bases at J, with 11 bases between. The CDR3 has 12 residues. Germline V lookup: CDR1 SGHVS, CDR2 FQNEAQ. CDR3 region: CASSRRRSEQFF. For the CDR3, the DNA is TGTGCCAGCAGCCGGCGTAGGAGTGAGCAGTTCTTC.

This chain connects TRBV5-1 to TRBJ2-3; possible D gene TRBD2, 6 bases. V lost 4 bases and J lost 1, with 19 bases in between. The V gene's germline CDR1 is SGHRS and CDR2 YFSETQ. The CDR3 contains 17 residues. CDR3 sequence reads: CASSLAWGGDRTDTQYF. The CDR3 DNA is TGCGCCAGCAGCCTGGCATGGGGCGGGGACCGCACAGATACGCAGTATTTT.

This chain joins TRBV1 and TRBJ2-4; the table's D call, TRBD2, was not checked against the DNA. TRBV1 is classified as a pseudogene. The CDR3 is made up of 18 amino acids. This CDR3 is CTSSQDPLAGVSKNIQYF. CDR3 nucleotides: TGCACCAGCAGCCAAGATCCGCTAGCGGGAGTTTCCAAAAACATTCAGTACTTC.

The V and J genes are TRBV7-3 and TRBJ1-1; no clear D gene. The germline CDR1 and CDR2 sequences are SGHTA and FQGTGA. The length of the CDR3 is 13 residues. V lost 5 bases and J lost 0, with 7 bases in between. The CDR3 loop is CASSPTVNTEAFF. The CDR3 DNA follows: TGTGCCAGCAGCCCTACGGTGAACACTGAAGCTTTCTTT.

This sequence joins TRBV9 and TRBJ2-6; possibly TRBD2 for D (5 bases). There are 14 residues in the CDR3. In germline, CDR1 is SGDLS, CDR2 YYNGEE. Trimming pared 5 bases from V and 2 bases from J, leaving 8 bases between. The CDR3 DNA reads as TGTGCCAGCAGTGAGGGTGCTGGGGCCAACGTCCTGACTTTC. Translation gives CASSEGAGANVLTF.

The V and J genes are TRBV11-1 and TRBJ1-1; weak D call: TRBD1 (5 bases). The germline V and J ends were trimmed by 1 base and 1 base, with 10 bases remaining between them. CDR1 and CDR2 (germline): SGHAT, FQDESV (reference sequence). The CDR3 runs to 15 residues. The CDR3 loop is CASSLVGLKNTEAFF. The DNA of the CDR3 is TGTGCCAGCAGCTTAGTGGGACTGAAGAACACTGAAGCTTTCTTT.

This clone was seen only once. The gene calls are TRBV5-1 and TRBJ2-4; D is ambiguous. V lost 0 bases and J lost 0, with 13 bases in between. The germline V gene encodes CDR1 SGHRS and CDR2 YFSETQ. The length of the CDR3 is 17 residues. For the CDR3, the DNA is TGCGCCAGCAGCTTGGTCGTGAGAGCTTTAGCCAAAAACATTCAGTACTTC. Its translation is CASSLVVRALAKNIQYF. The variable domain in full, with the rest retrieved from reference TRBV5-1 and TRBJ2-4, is KAGVTQTPRYLIKTRGQQVTLSCSPISGHRSVSWYQQTPGQGLQFLFEYFSETQRNKGNFPGRFSGRQFSNSRSEMNVSTLELGDSALYLCASSLVVRALAKNIQYFGAGTRLSVL.

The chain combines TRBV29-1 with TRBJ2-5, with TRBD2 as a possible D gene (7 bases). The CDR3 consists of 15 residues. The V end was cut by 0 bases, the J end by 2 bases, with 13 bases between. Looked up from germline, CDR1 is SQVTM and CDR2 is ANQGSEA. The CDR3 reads CSVEDWGGLQETQYF. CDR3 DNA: TGCAGCGTTGAAGATTGGGGGGGCTTACAAGAGACCCAGTACTTC.

The CDR3 protein is CASRAPYPYGYTF. As DNA, the CDR3 is TGTGCCAGCAGGGCTCCTTACCCCTATGGCTACACCTTC. The chain has TRBV27 and TRBJ1-2; D is undetermined. Between the trimmed V and J ends, which lost 6 bases and 4 bases, there was a span of 12 bases. The CDR3 loop spans 13 amino acids. CDR1 and CDR2 (germline): MNHEY, SMNVEV (reference sequence).

The CDR3 region has the DNA TGTGCCAGCAGCTTGGACGGGATCTCCACAGATACGCAGTATTTT. The encoded protein is CASSLDGISTDTQYF. The genes are TRBV5-6 and TRBJ2-3, with D possibly TRBD2 on 5 matching bases. Trimming shortened V by 0 bases and J by 2 bases, and 10 bases separated the two germline ends. Germline V gives CDR1 SGHDT, CDR2 YYEEEE. This CDR3 region has 15 residues.

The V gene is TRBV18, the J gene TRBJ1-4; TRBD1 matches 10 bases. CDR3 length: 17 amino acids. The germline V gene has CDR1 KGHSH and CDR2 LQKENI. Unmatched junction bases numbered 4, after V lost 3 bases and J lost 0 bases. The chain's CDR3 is CASSPRDRGTTNEKLFF. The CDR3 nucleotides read TGTGCCAGCTCACCTCGGGACAGGGGCACAACTAATGAAAAACTGTTTTTT.

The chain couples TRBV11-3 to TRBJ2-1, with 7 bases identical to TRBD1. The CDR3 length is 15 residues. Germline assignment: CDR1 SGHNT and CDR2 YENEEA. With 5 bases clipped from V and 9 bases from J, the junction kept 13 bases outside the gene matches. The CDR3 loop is CASSLGQVGKREQFF. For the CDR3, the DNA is TGTGCCAGCAGCCTTGGACAGGTCGGGAAACGTGAGCAGTTCTTC.